This T cell receptor (beta chain) was sequenced for a study of blood T cell repertoires in COVID-19. The CDR3 loop spans 12 amino acids. The V gene's germline CDR1 is KGHSH and CDR2 LQKENI. Trimming cost V 2 bases and J 4 bases, with 5 bases left between them. The study drew participants aged about 18 to 89 years from some 25 US areas. The protocol was immunoSEQ multiplex PCR, while the TCRdb copy is restricted to in-frame clones and leaves out a portion. The sample carries about 57,000 clones, 80% to 90% recorded once. This clonotype originated in a middle-aged woman with acute COVID-19. The chain carries TRBV18 and TRBJ2-5, with TRBD2 as a possible D gene (5 bases). Sample: PBMCs or T cells enriched from blood (not recorded which). The CDR3 region is CASSPGGETQYF. The CDR3 DNA sequence: TGTGCCAGCTCACCAGGAGGAGAGACCCAGTACTTC.